This TCR beta chain stems from a study of blood T cell repertoires in COVID-19 (dated by TCRdb to about 2020). For context, the study as a whole: Samples covering the acute and convalescent phases of COVID-19 were provided by collaborators in the United States, Italy and Spain. Nearly every sample came with metadata listing a de-identified subject ID, COVID-19 status, age in years and sex. A freely available public database, intended as a resource for researchers studying the immune response to SARS-CoV-2, is where the repertoires were released. Subjects who had been exposed to COVID-19, were actively infected with it, or had recovered from it provided the deeply sampled blood TCRbeta repertoires that made up the dataset. Where HLA class I and class II types were available, the types were taken from metadata supplied by the sample provider, not from assay-based typing. The samples were drawn from two sources: the first 160 participants of the ongoing ImmuneRACE study, and 950 to 1,500 subjects contributed by 6 global collaborators. The material from the prospective study consisted of cDNA or gDNA derived from T cells, B-cell-depleted T cells, or PBMCs. Paper-wide results and their limitations: The quantity of clinical and demographic metadata differed by source and by participant and was supplied without curation.

As concerns this clone: Its antigen has not been determined. Within one base of it there is no much larger clone, and no base qualities were kept.

As encoded in the germline V gene, CDR1 is KGHSH while CDR2 is LQKENI. The CDR3, cysteine through phenylalanine, is 14 amino acids long. Only the CDR3 portion is preserved as DNA: 42 bases, with reading frame beginning at the first base. The germline V and J ends show losses of 4 bases and 4 bases respectively, and no gene match explains 3 bases of the junction. The immunoSEQ Assay, a bias-controlled multiplex PCR, was used to amplify TCRbeta CDR3 regions from genomic DNA. The authors' pipeline ran thus. Nucleated cell counts per sample were estimated from amplification of reference gene primers within the assay. Sequence reads were collapsed and filtered to measure the absolute abundance of every unique TCRbeta CDR3 rearrangement. For each sample, productive Simpson clonality was calculated as the square root of Simpson's diversity index over productive rearrangements. Entries here come from immuneACCESS through TCRdb and include only in-frame sequences with V and J called. Some clones fail to appear in such tables; in the studies checked, an unresolved V gene covers under half of the shortfall, and the cause of the remainder is unknown. The DNA was the basis for D and trimming; V, J and clone size are from that table. Present in this sample are under 250,000 clones, around 84% of which were seen just once. Roughly 1.4% of the sample rests with the top ten.

Samples from volunteer blood donors who had recovered from COVID-19 were contributed by a second Seattle source. Whole blood was collected in K2EDTA tubes by collaborating institutions according to the institutions' own protocols. Collaborator samples were shipped for TCRbeta analysis as frozen whole blood, isolated PBMCs, or DNA extracted from either sample type. This TCR derives from a woman in her 40s who had recovered from COVID-19. Recombination connected TRBV18 to TRBJ2-2; TRBD1 aligns with 7 central bases. The specimen was peripheral blood. The DNA sequence is TGTGCCAGCTCACGCGGACAGGTCACCGGGGAGCTGTTTTTT. The encoded protein is CASSRGQVTGELFF.